Sequencing of this T cell receptor (beta chain) was carried out in a study of shared clonotypes between healthy human individuals. Profiled with immunoSEQ multiplex PCR; TCRdb holds only in-frame clones, not every one. The profile shows 2,100,000 or so clones, approximately 94% of them singletons. Trimming cost V 2 bases and J 4 bases, with 6 bases left between them. The V gene's germline CDR1 is SGHTA and CDR2 FQGNSA. The CDR3 totals 12 residues. Source material: naive CD4+ T cells sorted from blood. Subset noted: CD45RA+ positively selected. The V gene is TRBV7-2, the J gene TRBJ2-7; no reliable D call. This sequence originates from a man aged 18 to 29 in good health. The CDR3: CASSLQAYEQYF. CDR3 bases: TGTGCCAGCAGCTTACAAGCGTACGAGCAGTACTTC.